The present T cell receptor beta chain was sequenced within a study of T cell responses to AZD1222 COVID-19 vaccine (dated by TCRdb to the early 2020s). For the study in its entirety: AZD1222 recipients with second doses at about 4 weeks or about 12 weeks were pooled, because spike-specific TCR depth and breadth did not differ between schedules. TCR sequencing covered over 230 trial participants: approximately 200 given two doses of AZD1222 and approximately 26 given two doses of MenACWY control vaccine. Enrollment into the trials was organized by age into subgroups of 18-55, 56-69 and 70-plus years, and those subgroups contained about 150, 27 and 61 TCR-sequenced participants, respectively. Broad study findings and their caveats: Conclusions about previously exposed vaccinees are limited because only five or six AZD1222 recipients were SARS-CoV-2 seropositive at baseline. Reportedly, almost half of the unique spike-specific TCRs recognized epitopes lying outside the regions that are mutated in the B.1.351 and B.1.1.7 variants. Spike-specific TCR breadth and depth rose significantly after two AZD1222 doses compared with day 0 and with MenACWY recipients. The 56-69-year group was small, and its depth increase did not reach significance, likely because of low power. Because no day 14 peak-response samples were available, the repertoires could be characterized only after the peak T cell response. Participants were mostly white British, with more females than males. The authors suggested clonal diversity may have been underestimated. CD4 TCRs associated with the vaccine covered the entire spike protein, and the dominant responses were in regions 160-218 and 743-854.

For this clone: This receptor's antigen is unknown. No base quality values were provided; no much bigger clone lies one nucleotide off.

The CDR3 regions of human TCRbeta chains were subjected to immunosequencing. The source study handled its data this way. Repertoire TCRs were matched against a reference library of SARS-CoV-2-specific TCRs generated with the MIRA antigen-specificity platform. Breadth was defined as the fraction of unique TCRs that were SARS-CoV-2-associated, and depth was defined as the fraction of total T cells that were SARS-CoV-2-associated. Using the MIRA data, every spike-specific TCR was mapped to the spike region that the TCR reacted to and assigned to either a CD4 or a CD8 class. Log10-transformed breadth and depth values were compared by one-way ANOVA with Sidak's multiple comparisons tests. The table comes from immuneACCESS by way of TCRdb, which keeps in-frame sequences with V and J called. Part of the clones is missing from these tables; in studies checked, under half for an unresolved V gene and the rest for unknown reasons. That table is the source of V, J and clone size, and D and trimming were worked out from the DNA. The sample table holds about 160,000 clones, of which roughly 87% were seen once. The biggest ten clones account for 5.1% of the sample.

The time point label of this sample denotes: baseline before first vaccination. The vaccinee samples were drawn from two UK trials, COV001 and COV002, one of which was a single-blind randomized controlled phase 2/3 trial testing AZD1222 (ChAdOx1 nCoV-19) in healthy adults. For TCRbeta chain sequencing, PBMC samples from trial participants were taken at day 0 and at day 28 after the second dose. Material: peripheral blood, obtained on day 0 of AZD1222 vaccination. The sequence came from an adult in good health.

Here the CDR3 is given as CASSISGTSYNSPLHF. The bases are TGTGCCAGTAGTATCTCCGGGACAAGCTATAATTCACCCCTCCACTTT. Recombination linked TRBV19 to TRBJ1-6; a weak D assignment points to TRBD1 (6 bases agree). Trimming costs V 3 bases and J 3 bases, and their ends lie 12 bases apart. The germline V gene (reference sequence) sets CDR1 to LNHDA and CDR2 to SQIVND. The cysteine opens and the phenylalanine closes a CDR3 of 16 amino acids. The retained sequence is limited to the CDR3, 48 bases, with the frame set at the first base.